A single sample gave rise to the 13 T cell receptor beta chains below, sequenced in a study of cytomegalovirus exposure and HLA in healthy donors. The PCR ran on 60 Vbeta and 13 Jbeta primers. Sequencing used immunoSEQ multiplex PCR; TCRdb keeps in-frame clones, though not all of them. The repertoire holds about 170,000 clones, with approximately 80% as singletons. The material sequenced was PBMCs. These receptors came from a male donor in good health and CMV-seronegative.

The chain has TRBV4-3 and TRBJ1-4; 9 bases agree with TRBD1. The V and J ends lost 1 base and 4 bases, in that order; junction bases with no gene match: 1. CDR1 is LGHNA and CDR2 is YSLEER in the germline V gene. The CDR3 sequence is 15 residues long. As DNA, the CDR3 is TGCGCCAGCAGCCAAGGGGACAGGGATAATGAAAAACTGTTTTTT. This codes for CASSQGDRDNEKLFF.

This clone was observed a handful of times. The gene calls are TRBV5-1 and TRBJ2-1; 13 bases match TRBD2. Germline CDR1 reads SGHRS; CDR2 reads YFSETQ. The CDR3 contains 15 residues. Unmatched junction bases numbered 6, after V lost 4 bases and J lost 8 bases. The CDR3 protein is CASSPGLAGADEQFF. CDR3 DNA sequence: TGCGCCAGCAGCCCCGGACTAGCGGGGGCCGATGAGCAGTTCTTC. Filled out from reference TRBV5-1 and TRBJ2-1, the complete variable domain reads KAGVTQTPRYLIKTRGQQVTLSCSPISGHRSVSWYQQTPGQGLQFLFEYFSETQRNKGNFPGRFSGRQFSNSRSEMNVSTLELGDSALYLCASSPGLAGADEQFFGPGTRLTVL.

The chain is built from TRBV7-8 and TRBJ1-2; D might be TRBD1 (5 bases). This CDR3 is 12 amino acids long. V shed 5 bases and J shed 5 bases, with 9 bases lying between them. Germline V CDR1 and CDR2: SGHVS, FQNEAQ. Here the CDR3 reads CASSDGGYGYTF. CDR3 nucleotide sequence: TGTGCCAGCAGCGACGGGGGGTATGGCTACACCTTC.

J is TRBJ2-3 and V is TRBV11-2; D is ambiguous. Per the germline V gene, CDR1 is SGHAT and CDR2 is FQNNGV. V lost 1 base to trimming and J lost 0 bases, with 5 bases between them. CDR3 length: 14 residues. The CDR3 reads CASSLATSTDTQYF. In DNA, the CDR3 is TGTGCCAGCAGCTTAGCGACTAGCACAGATACGCAGTATTTT.

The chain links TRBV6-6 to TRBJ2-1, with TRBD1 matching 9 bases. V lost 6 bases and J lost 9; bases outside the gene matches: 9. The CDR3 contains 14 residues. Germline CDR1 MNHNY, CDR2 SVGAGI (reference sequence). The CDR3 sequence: CASRIGQGFVEQFF. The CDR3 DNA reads TGTGCCAGCAGGATAGGACAGGGGTTCGTTGAGCAGTTCTTC.

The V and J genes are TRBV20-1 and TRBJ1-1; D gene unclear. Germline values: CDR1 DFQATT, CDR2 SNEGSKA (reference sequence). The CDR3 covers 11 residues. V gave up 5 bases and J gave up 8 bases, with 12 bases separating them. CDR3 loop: CSAGRDSEAFF. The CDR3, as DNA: TGCAGTGCTGGCCGTGATAGCGAAGCTTTCTTT.

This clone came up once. The CDR3 nucleotides read TGTGCCAGTAGTATTCAGGGTGGGACCTACGAGCAGTACTTC. Translating it yields CASSIQGGTYEQYF. V is TRBV19 and J is TRBJ2-7; TRBD1 might be the D (5 bases). The CDR3 is made up of 14 amino acids. The germline V gene has CDR1 LNHDA and CDR2 SQIVND (reference sequence). Trimming removed 3 bases at V and 2 bases at J, with 11 bases between.

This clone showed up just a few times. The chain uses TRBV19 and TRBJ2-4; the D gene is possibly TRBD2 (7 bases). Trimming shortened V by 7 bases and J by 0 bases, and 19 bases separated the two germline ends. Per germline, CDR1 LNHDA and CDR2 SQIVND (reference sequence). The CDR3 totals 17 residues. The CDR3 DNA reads TGTGCCAGTACCCCCCGGGGAGGGGGGACAGCCAAAAACATTCAGTACTTC. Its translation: CASTPRGGGTAKNIQYF.

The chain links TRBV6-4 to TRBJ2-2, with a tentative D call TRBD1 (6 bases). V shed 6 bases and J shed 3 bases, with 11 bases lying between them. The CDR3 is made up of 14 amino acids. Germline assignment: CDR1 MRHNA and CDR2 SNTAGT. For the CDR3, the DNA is TGTGCCAGCAGAACGGGACACCACACCGGGGAGCTGTTTTTT. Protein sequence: CASRTGHHTGELFF.

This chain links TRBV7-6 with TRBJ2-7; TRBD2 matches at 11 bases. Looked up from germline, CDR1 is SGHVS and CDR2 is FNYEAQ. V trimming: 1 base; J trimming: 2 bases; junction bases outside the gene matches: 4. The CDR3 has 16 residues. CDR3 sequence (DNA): TGTGCCAGCAGCTTAGGGCTAGCGGGAGGAGCCTACGAGCAGTACTTC. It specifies CASSLGLAGGAYEQYF.

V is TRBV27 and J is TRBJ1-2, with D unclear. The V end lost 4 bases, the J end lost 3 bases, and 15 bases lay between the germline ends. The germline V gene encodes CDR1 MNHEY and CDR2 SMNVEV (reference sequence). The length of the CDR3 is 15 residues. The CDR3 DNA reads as TGTGCCAGCAGTTACAGCCCCGACGGGGACTATGGCTACACCTTC. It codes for CASSYSPDGDYGYTF.

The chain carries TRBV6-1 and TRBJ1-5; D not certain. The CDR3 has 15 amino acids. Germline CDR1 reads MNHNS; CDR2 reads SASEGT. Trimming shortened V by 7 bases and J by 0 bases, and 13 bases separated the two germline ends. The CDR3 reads CASTSSGYSNQPQHF. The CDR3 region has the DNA TGTGCCAGCACAAGTTCCGGGTATAGCAATCAGCCCCAGCATTTT.

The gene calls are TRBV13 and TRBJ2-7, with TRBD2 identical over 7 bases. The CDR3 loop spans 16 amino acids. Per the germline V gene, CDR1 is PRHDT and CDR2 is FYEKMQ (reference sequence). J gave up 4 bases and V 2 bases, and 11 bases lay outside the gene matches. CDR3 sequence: CASSLSVLAAEYEQYF. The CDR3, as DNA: TGTGCCAGCAGCTTAAGCGTCCTAGCGGCCGAATACGAGCAGTACTTC.